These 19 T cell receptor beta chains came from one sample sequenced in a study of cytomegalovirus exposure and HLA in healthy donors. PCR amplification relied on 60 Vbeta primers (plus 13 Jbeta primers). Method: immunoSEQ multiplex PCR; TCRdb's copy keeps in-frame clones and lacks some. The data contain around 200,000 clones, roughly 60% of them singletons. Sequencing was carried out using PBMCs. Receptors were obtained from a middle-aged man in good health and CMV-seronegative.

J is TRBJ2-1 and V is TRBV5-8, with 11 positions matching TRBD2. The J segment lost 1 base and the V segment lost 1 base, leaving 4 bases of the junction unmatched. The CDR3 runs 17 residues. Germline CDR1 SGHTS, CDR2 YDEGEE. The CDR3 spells CASSLHVAGGSYNEQFF. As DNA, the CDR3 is TGTGCCAGCAGCTTGCATGTAGCGGGAGGGTCCTACAATGAGCAGTTCTTC.

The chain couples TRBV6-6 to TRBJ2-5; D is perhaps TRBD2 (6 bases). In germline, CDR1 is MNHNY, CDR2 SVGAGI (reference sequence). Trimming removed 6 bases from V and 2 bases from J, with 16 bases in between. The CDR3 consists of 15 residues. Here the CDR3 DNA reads TGTGCCAGCAGCCCACCGAACGGGGGACAAGAGACCCAGTACTTC. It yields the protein CASSPPNGGQETQYF.

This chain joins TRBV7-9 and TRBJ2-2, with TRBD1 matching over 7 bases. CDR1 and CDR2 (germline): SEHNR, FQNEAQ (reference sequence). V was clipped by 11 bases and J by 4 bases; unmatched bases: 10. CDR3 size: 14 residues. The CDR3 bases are TGTGCCGGAACGACAGGGATCGGCACCGGGGAGCTGTTTTTT. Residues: CAGTTGIGTGELFF.

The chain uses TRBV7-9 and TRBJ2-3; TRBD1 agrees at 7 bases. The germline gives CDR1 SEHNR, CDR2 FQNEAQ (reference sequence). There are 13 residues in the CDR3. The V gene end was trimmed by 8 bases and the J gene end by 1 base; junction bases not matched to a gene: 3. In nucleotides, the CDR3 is TGTGCCAGCGACAGGGACCGCACAGATACGCAGTATTTT. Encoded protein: CASDRDRTDTQYF.

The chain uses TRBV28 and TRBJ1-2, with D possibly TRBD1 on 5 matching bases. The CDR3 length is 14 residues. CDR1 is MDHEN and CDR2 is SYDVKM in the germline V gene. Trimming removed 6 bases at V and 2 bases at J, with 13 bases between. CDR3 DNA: TGTGCCAGCAGGTGGGAGGGGTCCAACTATGGCTACACCTTC. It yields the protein CASRWEGSNYGYTF.

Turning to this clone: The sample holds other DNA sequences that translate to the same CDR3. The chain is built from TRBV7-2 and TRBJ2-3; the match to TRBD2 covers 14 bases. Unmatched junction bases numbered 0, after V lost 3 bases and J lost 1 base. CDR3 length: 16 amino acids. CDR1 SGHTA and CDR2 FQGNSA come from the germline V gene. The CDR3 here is CASSLGLAGGTDTQYF. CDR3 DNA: TGTGCCAGCAGCTTGGGACTAGCGGGGGGCACAGATACGCAGTATTTT.

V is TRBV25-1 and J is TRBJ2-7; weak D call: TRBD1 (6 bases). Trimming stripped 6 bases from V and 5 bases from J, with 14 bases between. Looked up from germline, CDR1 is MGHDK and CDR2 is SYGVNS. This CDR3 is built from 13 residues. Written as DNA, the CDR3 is TGTGCCAGCAGCTACAGGGATCCCCACGAGCAGTACTTC. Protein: CASSYRDPHEQYF.

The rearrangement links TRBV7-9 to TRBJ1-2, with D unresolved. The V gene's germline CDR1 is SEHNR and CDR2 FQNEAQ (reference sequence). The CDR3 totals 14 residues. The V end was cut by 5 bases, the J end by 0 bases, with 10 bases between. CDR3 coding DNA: TGTGCCAGCAGCGACGGACTGGCTAACTATGGCTACACCTTC. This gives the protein CASSDGLANYGYTF.

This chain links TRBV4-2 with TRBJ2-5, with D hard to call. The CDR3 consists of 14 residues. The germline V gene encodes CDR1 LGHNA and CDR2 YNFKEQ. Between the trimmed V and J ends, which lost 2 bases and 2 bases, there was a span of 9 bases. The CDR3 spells CASSQSNLQETQYF. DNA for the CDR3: TGTGCCAGCAGCCAAAGTAACCTACAAGAGACCCAGTACTTC.

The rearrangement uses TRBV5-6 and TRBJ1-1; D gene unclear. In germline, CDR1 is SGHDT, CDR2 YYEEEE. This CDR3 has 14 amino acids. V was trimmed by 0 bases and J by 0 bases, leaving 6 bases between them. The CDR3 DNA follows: TGTGCCAGCAGCTTGGGGGCCCTGAACACTGAAGCTTTCTTT. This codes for CASSLGALNTEAFF.

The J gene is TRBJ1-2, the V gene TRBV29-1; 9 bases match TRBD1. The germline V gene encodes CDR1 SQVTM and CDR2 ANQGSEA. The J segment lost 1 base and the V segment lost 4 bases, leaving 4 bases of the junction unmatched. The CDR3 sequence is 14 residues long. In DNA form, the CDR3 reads TGCAGCGTTGTAAGGGACAGGGATAACTATGGCTACACCTTC. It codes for CSVVRDRDNYGYTF.

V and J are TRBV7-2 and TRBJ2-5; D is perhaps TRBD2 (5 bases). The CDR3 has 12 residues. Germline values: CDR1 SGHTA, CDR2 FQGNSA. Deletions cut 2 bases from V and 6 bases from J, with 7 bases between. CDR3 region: CASSLLAQTQYF. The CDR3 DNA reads TGTGCCAGCAGCTTACTAGCACAGACCCAGTACTTC. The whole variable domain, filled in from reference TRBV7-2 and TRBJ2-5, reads GAGVSQSPSNKVTEKGKDVELRCDPISGHTALYWYRQSLGQGLEFLIYFQGNSAPDKSGLPSDRFSAERTGGSVSTLTIQRTQQEDSAVYLCASSLLAQTQYFGPGTRLLVL.

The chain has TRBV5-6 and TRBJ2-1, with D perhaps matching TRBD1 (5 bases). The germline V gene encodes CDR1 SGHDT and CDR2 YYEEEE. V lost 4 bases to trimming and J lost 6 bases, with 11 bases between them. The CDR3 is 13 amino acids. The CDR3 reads CASSLDTINEQFF. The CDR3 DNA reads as TGTGCCAGCAGCCTGGACACGATCAATGAGCAGTTCTTC.

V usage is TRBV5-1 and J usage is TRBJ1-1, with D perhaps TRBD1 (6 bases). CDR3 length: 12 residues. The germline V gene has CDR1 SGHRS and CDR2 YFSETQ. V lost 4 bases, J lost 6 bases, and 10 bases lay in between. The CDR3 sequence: CASSLEGAEAFF. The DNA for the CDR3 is TGCGCCAGCAGCCTAGAGGGGGCTGAAGCTTTCTTT.

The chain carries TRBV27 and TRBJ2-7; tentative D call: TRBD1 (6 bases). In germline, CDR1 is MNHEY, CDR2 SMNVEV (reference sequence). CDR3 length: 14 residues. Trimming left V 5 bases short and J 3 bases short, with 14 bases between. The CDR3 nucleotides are TGTGCCAGCAGTCTGATGACAGGACACTACGAGCAGTACTTC. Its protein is CASSLMTGHYEQYF.

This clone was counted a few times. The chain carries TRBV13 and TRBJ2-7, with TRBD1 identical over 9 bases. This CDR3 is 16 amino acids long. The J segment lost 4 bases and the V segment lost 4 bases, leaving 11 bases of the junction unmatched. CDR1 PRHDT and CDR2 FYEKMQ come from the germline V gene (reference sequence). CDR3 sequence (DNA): TGTGCCAGCAGCTCGACGGGACAGGGTTTCTCTTACGAGCAGTACTTC. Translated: CASSSTGQGFSYEQYF.

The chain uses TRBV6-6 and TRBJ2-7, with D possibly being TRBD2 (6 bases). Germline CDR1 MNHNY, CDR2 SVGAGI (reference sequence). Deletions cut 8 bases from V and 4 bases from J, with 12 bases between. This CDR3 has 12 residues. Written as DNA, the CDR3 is TGTGCCAGCGGGTCGGGAGTTTACGAGCAGTACTTC. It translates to CASGSGVYEQYF.

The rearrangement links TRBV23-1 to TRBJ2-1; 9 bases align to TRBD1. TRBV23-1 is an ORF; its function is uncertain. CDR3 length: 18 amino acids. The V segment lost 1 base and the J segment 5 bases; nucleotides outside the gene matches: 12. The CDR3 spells CASSQYNHRGLRHNEQFF. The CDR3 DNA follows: TGCGCCAGCAGTCAATATAATCACAGGGGGCTTCGGCACAATGAGCAGTTCTTC.

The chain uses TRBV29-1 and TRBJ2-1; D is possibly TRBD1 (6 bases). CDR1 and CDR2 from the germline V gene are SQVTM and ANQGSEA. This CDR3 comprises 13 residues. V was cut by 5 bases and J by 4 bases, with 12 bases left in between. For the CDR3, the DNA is TGCAGCGTTCCAGGGGCTGGGTACAATGAGCAGTTCTTC. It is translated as CSVPGAGYNEQFF.